The 17 T cell receptor beta chains below come from one sample, sequenced in a study of technical replicates of blood from a few donors (dated by TCRdb to about 2017). Library generation was performed with the immunoSEQ multiplex PCR assay. Held by TCRdb, this immuneACCESS table contains in-frame sequences only and omits some clones. Under half of the omission traces to an unresolved V gene where checked; the cause of the rest is unknown. This sample holds about 75,000 clones; 90% to 95% were observed only once. The ten largest account for roughly 5% of the sample. The material sequenced was PBMCs. The receptors were sampled from a human donor in good health. Some clones in this sample may be carry-over from other donors' samples.

This clone appeared a few times. The chain recombines TRBV27 with TRBJ2-3; 7 positions agree with TRBD1. The CDR3 loop spans 14 amino acids. The V gene end was trimmed by 9 bases and the J gene end by 6 bases; junction bases not matched to a gene: 12. Per germline, CDR1 MNHEY and CDR2 SMNVEV (reference sequence). The CDR3 reads CASSRDRDMDTQYF. Written as DNA, the CDR3 is TGTGCCAGTAGCCGAGACAGGGACATGGATACGCAGTATTTT.

The chain combines TRBV6-5 with TRBJ1-3, with D uncertain. From germline, CDR1 is MNHEY and CDR2 SVGAGI. The germline V and J ends were trimmed by 4 bases and 0 bases, with 10 bases remaining between them. The CDR3 sequence is 15 residues long. The CDR3 loop reads CASSSSGVSGNTIYF. The CDR3 DNA reads as TGTGCCAGCAGTTCGTCCGGGGTCTCTGGAAACACCATATATTTT.

The gene calls are TRBV7-2 and TRBJ2-1; the D gene is possibly TRBD2 (5 bases). The V end was cut by 1 base, the J end by 4 bases, with 8 bases between. Germline V CDR1 and CDR2: SGHTA, FQGNSA. CDR3 length: 14 amino acids. The CDR3 reads CASSLVSGYNEQFF. CDR3 nucleotide sequence: TGTGCCAGCAGCTTAGTGAGCGGATACAATGAGCAGTTCTTC. Using reference TRBV7-2 and TRBJ2-1 for the parts outside the CDR3, the full variable domain is GAGVSQSPSNKVTEKGKDVELRCDPISGHTALYWYRQSLGQGLEFLIYFQGNSAPDKSGLPSDRFSAERTGGSVSTLTIQRTQQEDSAVYLCASSLVSGYNEQFFGPGTRLTVL.

This clone has a single count. This chain links TRBV5-1 with TRBJ2-1; TRBD2 matches 11 bases. Germline V gene sequence: CDR1 SGHRS, CDR2 YFSETQ. Trimming cost V 7 bases and J 7 bases; bases outside gene matches: 13. This CDR3 contains 16 residues. CDR3 region: CASGLIAGGPSNEQFF. CDR3 DNA sequence: TGCGCCAGCGGACTCATAGCGGGAGGGCCCTCGAATGAGCAGTTCTTC.

This chain uses TRBV19 with TRBJ1-2; 10 nucleotides align to TRBD1. Losses at the gene ends were 5 bases for V and 4 bases for J; bases not matched to a gene: 4. CDR3 length equals 14 residues. Germline loops: CDR1 LNHDA, CDR2 SQIVND (reference sequence). The CDR3: CASSRDRGIYGYTF. In DNA form, the CDR3 reads TGTGCCAGTAGTCGGGACAGGGGTATCTATGGCTACACCTTC.

J is TRBJ2-5 and V is TRBV27; the D is unclear. CDR3 length: 14 amino acids. CDR1 and CDR2 from the germline V gene are MNHEY and SMNVEV (reference sequence). V was shortened by 6 bases and J by 5 bases, with 16 bases between the two germline ends. The CDR3 nucleotides read TGTGCCAGCAGCCGATTGTCCGCCGGGGAGACCCAGTACTTC. Protein sequence: CASSRLSAGETQYF.

V usage is TRBV5-1 and J usage is TRBJ2-7; 12 bases align to TRBD2. The CDR3 has 15 amino acids. The V and J ends lost 2 bases and 7 bases, in that order; junction bases with no gene match: 7. Per germline, CDR1 SGHRS and CDR2 YFSETQ. CDR3 residues: CASSFWTSGAGEQYF. The CDR3 DNA reads as TGCGCCAGCAGCTTTTGGACTAGCGGGGCGGGGGAGCAGTACTTC.

The rearrangement joins TRBV5-4 to TRBJ2-7; weak D call: TRBD2 (6 bases). The V gene lost 0 bases and the J gene lost 4 bases, with 11 bases spanning the gap. Germline CDR1 SGHNT, CDR2 YYREEE (reference sequence). The CDR3 has 14 amino acids. In DNA form, the CDR3 reads TGTGCCAGCAGCTTGGACGCGGGATTTTACGAGCAGTACTTC. Encoded protein: CASSLDAGFYEQYF.

CDR3 loop: CASSPGVSSTEAFF. The CDR3 coding sequence is TGTGCCAGCTCACCCGGGGTCAGTTCGACTGAAGCTTTCTTT. The chain is built from TRBV18 and TRBJ1-1; D is unresolved. The CDR3 loop spans 14 amino acids. CDR1 is KGHSH and CDR2 is LQKENI in the germline V gene. The V gene lost 3 bases and the J gene lost 5 bases, with 13 bases spanning the gap.

The chain has TRBV6-6 and TRBJ2-7, with TRBD2 as a possible D gene (5 bases). In germline, CDR1 is MNHNY, CDR2 SVGAGI (reference sequence). CDR3 length equals 14 residues. V lost 6 bases, J lost 1 base, and 13 bases lay in between. The CDR3 loop is CASRPITRSYEQYF. The CDR3 coding sequence is TGTGCCAGCAGGCCCATCACTAGATCCTACGAGCAGTACTTC.

The rearrangement uses TRBV2 and TRBJ2-7; 10 positions match TRBD1. With V trimmed by 8 bases and J by 6 bases, 13 bases remained unmatched. Germline-derived CDR1 and CDR2 are SNHLY and FYNNEI. CDR3 length equals 15 residues. CDR3 loop: CASARQGARGGEQYF. CDR3 nucleotide sequence: TGTGCCAGCGCCCGACAGGGGGCGCGGGGAGGCGAGCAGTACTTC.

Here the CDR3 reads CASSSSYEQYF. DNA for the CDR3: TGTGCCAGCTCGAGCTCCTACGAGCAGTACTTC. V usage is TRBV2 and J usage is TRBJ2-7; D gene ambiguous. Germline V gene sequence: CDR1 SNHLY, CDR2 FYNNEI. CDR3 length: 11 residues. V lost 8 bases to trimming and J lost 0 bases, with 5 bases between them. Using reference TRBV2 and TRBJ2-7 for the parts outside the CDR3, the full variable domain is EPEVTQTPSHQVTQMGQEVILRCVPISNHLYFYWYRQILGQKVEFLVSFYNNEISEKSEIFDDQFSVERPDGSNFTLKIRSTKLEDSAMYFCASSSSYEQYFGPGTRLTVT.

The chain uses TRBV4-3 and TRBJ1-6; tentative D call: TRBD1 (5 bases). The CDR3 is made up of 15 amino acids. The ends were cut back, 1 base at V and 9 bases at J, with 13 bases in the middle. Germline CDR1 LGHNA, CDR2 YSLEER. The CDR3 nucleotides read TGCGCCAGCAGCCAAGGCGGGACGGCCTCTTCACCCCTCCACTTT. It encodes CASSQGGTASSPLHF.

The V and J genes are TRBV2 and TRBJ1-4; 9 positions match TRBD1. This CDR3 spans 14 amino acids. V shed 6 bases, J shed 8 bases, and the junction held 7 bases outside the gene matches. Germline V CDR1 and CDR2: SNHLY, FYNNEI. The CDR3 here is CASSGQGFREKLFF. The DNA for the CDR3 is TGTGCCAGCAGCGGACAGGGGTTTAGAGAAAAACTGTTTTTT.

The chain carries TRBV5-6 and TRBJ2-7, with D tentatively TRBD1 (6 bases). CDR3 length equals 15 residues. Germline lookup yields CDR1 SGHDT and CDR2 YYEEEE. Trimming pared 3 bases from V and 1 base from J, leaving 14 bases between. CDR3 sequence (DNA): TGTGCCAGCAGCTCGAGTAGCAGGGGTTCCTACGAGCAGTACTTC. This encodes CASSSSSRGSYEQYF.

V usage is TRBV6-1 and J usage is TRBJ1-6, with D uncertain. The CDR3 is 14 residues long. Trimming took 0 bases from V and 10 from J, leaving 10 bases between them. CDR1 is MNHNS and CDR2 is SASEGT in the germline V gene. CDR3 protein: CASSEALSRSPLHF. CDR3 coding DNA: TGTGCCAGCAGTGAAGCGCTCTCCAGATCACCCCTCCACTTT.

This chain uses TRBV5-6 with TRBJ2-2; D might be TRBD1 (6 bases). Germline V gene lookup returns CDR1 SGHDT and CDR2 YYEEEE. Trimming took 0 bases from V and 2 from J, leaving 11 bases between them. The CDR3 spans 16 residues. The CDR3 region is CASSLGQVRNTGELFF. The CDR3 DNA reads TGTGCCAGCAGCTTGGGACAGGTTCGTAACACCGGGGAGCTGTTTTTT.